Sequencing of this T cell receptor (beta chain) was carried out in a study of Ad26.COV2.S vaccination and SARS-CoV-2 variants. Study as a whole: Intramuscular Ad26.COV2.S at 5x10^10 or 1x10^11 viral particles. Study results and caveats: Following vaccination, spike-specific CD8+ and CD4+ T cell responses reportedly exhibited substantial breadth. Participants given vaccine showed non-spike TCR breadth similar to that of placebo recipients.

The CDR3 covers 14 residues. J lost 2 bases, V lost 1 base, and 1 base had no gene match. In germline, CDR1 is MGHRA, CDR2 YSYEKL. A note on this clone: As yet, its antigen is unknown.

Produced via immunoSEQ multiplex PCR; TCRdb's table is partial and in-frame only. Seen here are 350,000 to 500,000 clones, approximately 90% observed once, and the top ten hold 3.5% to 4%. Indicated treatment: roughly 20 received Ad26.COV2.S at low or high dose, single or two shots; several received placebo; per-sample allocation not given. Repertoires come from day 63 after the first vaccine or placebo injection. This sequence was found in a person aged 18-65 years who received the Ad26.COV2.S COVID-19 vaccine or a placebo. The V gene is TRBV4-1, the J gene TRBJ2-7; the match to TRBD1 covers 8 bases. The sequencing used peripheral blood, collected in a trial of Ad26.COV2.S vaccine versus placebo. CDR3 in amino acids: CASSQGTGTYEQYF. CDR3 nucleotides: TGCGCCAGCAGCCAAGGGACAGGGACCTACGAGCAGTACTTC.